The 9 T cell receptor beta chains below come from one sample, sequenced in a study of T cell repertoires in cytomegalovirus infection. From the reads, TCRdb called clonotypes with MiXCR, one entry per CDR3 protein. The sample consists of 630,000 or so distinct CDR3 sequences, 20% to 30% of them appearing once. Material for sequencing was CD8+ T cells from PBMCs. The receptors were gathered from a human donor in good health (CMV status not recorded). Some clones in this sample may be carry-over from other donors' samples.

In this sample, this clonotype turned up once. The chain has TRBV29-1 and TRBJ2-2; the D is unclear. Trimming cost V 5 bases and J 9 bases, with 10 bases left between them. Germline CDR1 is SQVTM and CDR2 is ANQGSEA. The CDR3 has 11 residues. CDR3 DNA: TGCAGCGTTAGGGTGACCAGGGAGCTGTTTTTT. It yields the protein CSVRVTRELFF.

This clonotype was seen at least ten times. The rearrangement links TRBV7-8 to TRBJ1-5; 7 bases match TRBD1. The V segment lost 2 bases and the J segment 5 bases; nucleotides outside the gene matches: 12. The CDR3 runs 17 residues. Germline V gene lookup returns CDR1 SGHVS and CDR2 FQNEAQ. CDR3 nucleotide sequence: TGTGCCAGCAGCTTACGTCCCGAGACAGGGCAAGATCAGCCCCAGCATTTT. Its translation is CASSLRPETGQDQPQHF.

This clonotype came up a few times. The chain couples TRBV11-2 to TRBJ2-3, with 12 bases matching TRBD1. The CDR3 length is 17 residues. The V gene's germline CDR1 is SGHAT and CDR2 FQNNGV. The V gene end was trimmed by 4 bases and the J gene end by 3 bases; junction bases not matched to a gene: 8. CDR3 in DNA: TGTGCCAGCAGCTCAGGCGGGACAGGGGGCAGGACAGATACGCAGTATTTT. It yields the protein CASSSGGTGGRTDTQYF.

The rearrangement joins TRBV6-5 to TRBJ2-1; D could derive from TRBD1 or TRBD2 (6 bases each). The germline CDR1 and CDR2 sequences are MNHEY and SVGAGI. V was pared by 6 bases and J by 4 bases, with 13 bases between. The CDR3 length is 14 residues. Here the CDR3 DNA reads TGTGCCAGCAGAGGAGGGGGGTTGTACAATGAGCAGTTCTTC. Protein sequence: CASRGGGLYNEQFF.

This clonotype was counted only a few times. CDR3 coding DNA: TGTGCCAGCAGTTTAATAGGGGAGGACGAGCAGTACGTC. Translated, it gives CASSLIGEDEQYV. The chain employs TRBV28 and TRBJ2-7; D possibly corresponds to TRBD2 (6 bases). The CDR3 loop spans 13 amino acids. V dropped 2 bases and J dropped 5 bases, with 10 bases sitting between them. Germline V lookup: CDR1 MDHEN, CDR2 SYDVKM.

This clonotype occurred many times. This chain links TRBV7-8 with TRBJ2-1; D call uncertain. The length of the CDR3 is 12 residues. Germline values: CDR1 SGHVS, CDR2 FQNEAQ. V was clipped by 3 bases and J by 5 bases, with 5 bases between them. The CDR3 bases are TGTGCCAGCAGCTTGATAAACAATGAGCAGTTCTTC. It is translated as CASSLINNEQFF. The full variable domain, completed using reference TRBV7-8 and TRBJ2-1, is GAGVSQSPRYKVAKRGQDVALRCDPISGHVSLFWYQQALGQGPEFLTYFQNEAQLDKSGLPSDRFFAERPEGSVSTLKIQRTQQEDSAVYLCASSLINNEQFFGPGTRLTVL.

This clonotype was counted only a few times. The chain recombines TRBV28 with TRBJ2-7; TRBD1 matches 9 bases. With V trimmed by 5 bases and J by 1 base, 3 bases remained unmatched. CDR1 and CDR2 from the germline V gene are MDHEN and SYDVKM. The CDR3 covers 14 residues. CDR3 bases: TGTGCCAGCAGTCCACAGGGGGCATCCTACGAGCAGTACGTC. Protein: CASSPQGASYEQYV.

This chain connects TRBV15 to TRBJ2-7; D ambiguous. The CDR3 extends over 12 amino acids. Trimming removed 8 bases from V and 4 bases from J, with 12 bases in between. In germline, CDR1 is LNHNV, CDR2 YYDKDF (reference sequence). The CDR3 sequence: CATSPRGYEQYF. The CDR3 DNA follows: TGTGCCACCTCCCCCCGTGGGTACGAGCAGTACTTC.

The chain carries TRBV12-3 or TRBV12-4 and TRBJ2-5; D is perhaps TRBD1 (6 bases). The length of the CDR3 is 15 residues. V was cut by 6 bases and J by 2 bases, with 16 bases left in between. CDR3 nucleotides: TGTGCCAGCAGGTCCCGGCAGGGGAATCAAGAGACCCAGTACTTC. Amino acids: CASRSRQGNQETQYF.